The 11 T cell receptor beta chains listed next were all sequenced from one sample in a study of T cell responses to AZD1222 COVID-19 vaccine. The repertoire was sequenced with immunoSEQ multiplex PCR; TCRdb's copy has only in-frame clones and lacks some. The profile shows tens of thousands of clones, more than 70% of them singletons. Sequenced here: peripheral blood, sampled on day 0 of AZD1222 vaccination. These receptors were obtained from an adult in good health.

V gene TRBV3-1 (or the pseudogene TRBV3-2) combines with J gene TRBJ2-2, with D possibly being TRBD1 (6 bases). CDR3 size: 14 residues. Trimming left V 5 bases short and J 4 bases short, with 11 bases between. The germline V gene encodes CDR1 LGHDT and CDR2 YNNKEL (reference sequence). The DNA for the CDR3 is TGTGCCAGCAGCAGGGGGATTGGCACCGGGGAGCTGTTTTTT. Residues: CASSRGIGTGELFF.

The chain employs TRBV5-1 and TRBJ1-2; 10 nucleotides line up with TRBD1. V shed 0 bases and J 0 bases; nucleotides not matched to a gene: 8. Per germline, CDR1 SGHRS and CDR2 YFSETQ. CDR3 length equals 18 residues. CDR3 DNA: TGCGCCAGCAGCTTGGGAGGTACCGGGACAGGGGCTAACTATGGCTACACCTTC. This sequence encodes CASSLGGTGTGANYGYTF.

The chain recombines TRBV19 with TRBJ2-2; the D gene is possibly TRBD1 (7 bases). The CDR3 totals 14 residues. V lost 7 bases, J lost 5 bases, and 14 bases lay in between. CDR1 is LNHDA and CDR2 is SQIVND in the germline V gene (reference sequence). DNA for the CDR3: TGTGCCAGTAACTGGCAGGGGGGTACCGGGGAGCTGTTTTTT. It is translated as CASNWQGGTGELFF.

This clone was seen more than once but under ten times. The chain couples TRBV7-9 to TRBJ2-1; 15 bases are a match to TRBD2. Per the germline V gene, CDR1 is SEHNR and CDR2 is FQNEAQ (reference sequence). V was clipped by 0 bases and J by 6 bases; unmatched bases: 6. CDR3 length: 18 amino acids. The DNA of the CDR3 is TGTGCCAGCAGCTTAGCAGGACTAGCGGGGGGGCCCGGCAATGAGCAGTTCTTC. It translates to CASSLAGLAGGPGNEQFF.

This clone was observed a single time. The CDR3 region has the DNA TGTGCCAGCAGCTTAGCACACTTTAATGAAAAACTGTTTTTT. Protein product: CASSLAHFNEKLFF. The chain recombines TRBV7-2 with TRBJ1-4; D is unclear. CDR1 is SGHTA and CDR2 is FQGNSA in the germline V gene. The CDR3 is 14 amino acids. V was cut by 0 bases and J by 4 bases, with 6 bases left in between. Looking up the rest from reference TRBV7-2 and TRBJ1-4 gives the full variable domain: GAGVSQSPSNKVTEKGKDVELRCDPISGHTALYWYRQSLGQGLEFLIYFQGNSAPDKSGLPSDRFSAERTGGSVSTLTIQRTQQEDSAVYLCASSLAHFNEKLFFGSGTQLSVL.

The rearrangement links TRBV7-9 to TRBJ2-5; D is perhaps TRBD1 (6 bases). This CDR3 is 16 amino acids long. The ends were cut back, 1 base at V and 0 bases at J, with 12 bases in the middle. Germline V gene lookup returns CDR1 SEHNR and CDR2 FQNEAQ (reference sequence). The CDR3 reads CASSLVRGRYQETQYF. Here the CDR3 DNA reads TGTGCCAGCAGCTTAGTCAGGGGAAGGTACCAAGAGACCCAGTACTTC.

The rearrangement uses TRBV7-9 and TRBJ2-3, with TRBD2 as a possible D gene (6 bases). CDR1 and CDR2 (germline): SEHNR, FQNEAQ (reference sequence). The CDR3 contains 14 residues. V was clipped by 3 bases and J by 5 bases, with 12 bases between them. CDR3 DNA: TGTGCCAGCAGCTTGAGGGGACTGGGAGATACGCAGTATTTT. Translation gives CASSLRGLGDTQYF.

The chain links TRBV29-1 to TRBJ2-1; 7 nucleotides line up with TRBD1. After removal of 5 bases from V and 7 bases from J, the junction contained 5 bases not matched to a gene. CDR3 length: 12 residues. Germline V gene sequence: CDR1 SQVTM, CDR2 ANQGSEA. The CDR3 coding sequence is TGCAGCGTTTTTGACAGGGTGAATGAGCAGTTCTTC. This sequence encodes CSVFDRVNEQFF.

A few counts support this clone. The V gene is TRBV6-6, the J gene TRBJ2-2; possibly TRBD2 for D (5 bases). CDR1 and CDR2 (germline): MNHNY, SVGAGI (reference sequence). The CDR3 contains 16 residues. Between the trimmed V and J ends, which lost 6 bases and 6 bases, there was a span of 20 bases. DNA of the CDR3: TGTGCCAGCAGCCCCCTGGGAGTCCGGAAGGCCGGGGAGCTGTTTTTT. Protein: CASSPLGVRKAGELFF.

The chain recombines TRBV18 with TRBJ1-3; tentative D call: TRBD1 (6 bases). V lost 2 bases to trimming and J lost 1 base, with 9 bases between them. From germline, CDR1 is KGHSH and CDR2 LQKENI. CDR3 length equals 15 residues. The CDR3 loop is CASSPRGESGNTIYF. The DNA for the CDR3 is TGTGCCAGCTCACCAAGGGGGGAGTCTGGAAACACCATATATTTT. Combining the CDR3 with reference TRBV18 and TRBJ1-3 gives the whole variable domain NAGVMQNPRHLVRRRGQEARLRCSPMKGHSHVYWYRQLPEEGLKFMVYLQKENIIDESGMPKERFSAEFPKEGPSILRIQQVVRGDSAAYFCASSPRGESGNTIYFGEGSWLTVV.

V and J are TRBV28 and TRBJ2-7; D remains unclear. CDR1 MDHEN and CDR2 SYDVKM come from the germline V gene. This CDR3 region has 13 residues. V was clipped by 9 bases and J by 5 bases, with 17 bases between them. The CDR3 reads CASCEGISDEQYF. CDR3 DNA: TGTGCCAGTTGTGAAGGTATCAGCGACGAGCAGTACTTC.